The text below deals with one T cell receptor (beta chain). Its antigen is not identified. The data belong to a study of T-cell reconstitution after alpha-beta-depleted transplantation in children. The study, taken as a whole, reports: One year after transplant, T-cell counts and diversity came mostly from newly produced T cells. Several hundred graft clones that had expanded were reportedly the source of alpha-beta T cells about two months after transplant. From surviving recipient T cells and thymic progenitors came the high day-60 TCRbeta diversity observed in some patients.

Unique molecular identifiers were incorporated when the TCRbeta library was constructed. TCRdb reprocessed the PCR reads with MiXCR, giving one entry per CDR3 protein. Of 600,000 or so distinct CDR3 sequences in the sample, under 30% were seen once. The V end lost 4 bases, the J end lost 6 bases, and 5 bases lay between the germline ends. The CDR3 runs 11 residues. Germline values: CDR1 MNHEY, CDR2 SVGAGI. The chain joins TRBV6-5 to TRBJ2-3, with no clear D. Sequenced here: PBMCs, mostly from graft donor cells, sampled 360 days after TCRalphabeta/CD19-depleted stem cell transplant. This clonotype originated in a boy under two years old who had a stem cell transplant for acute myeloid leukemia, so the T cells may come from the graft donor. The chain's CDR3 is CASSSHDTQYF. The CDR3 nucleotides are TGTGCCAGCAGTTCCCATGATACGCAGTATTTT.